Each of the 7 T cell receptor beta chains below was sequenced from the same sample in a study of blood T cell repertoires in COVID-19. The data were produced by immunoSEQ multiplex PCR, yet TCRdb's version contains in-frame clones alone and is incomplete. This sample has 180,000 or so clones; around four fifths occur once, and the top ten carry around 6.3%. Input material: peripheral blood. These receptors were collected from a woman aged 40-49 years with COVID-19, enrolled during active disease.

This chain uses TRBV27 with TRBJ2-5; TRBD2 matches at 10 bases. Germline lookup yields CDR1 MNHEY and CDR2 SMNVEV (reference sequence). J gave up 2 bases and V 4 bases, and 4 bases lay outside the gene matches. This CDR3 spans 15 amino acids. CDR3 in amino acids: CASSWTSGRQETQYF. DNA of the CDR3: TGTGCCAGCAGTTGGACTAGCGGAAGACAAGAGACCCAGTACTTC.

The chain combines TRBV6-5 with TRBJ1-1; the D is unclear. Germline CDR1 MNHEY, CDR2 SVGAGI. V lost 0 bases to trimming and J lost 8 bases, with 13 bases between them. The CDR3 is made up of 14 amino acids. The CDR3 DNA follows: TGTGCCAGCAGTTACTCCTCCGAGAGGGTGGAAGCTTTCTTT. Its protein product is CASSYSSERVEAFF.

A remark on this clone: The sample contains more than one DNA sequence encoding this CDR3. This chain uses TRBV6-5 with TRBJ2-3; no reliable D call. The germline V gene has CDR1 MNHEY and CDR2 SVGAGI. The CDR3 is 12 residues long. V shed 6 bases and J shed 1 base, with 5 bases lying between them. The CDR3 reads CASSRGTDTQYF. The CDR3 nucleotides read TGTGCCAGCAGCCGGGGCACAGATACGCAGTATTTT.

The CDR3 nucleotides are TGTGCCAGTAGTATAGATCCTAATCTTTGGGAGCAGTTCTTC. Its protein product is CASSIDPNLWEQFF. This sequence joins TRBV19 and TRBJ2-1; D gene unclear. Germline V gene data show CDR1 as LNHDA and CDR2 as SQIVND (reference sequence). The CDR3 has 14 residues. The V end lost 0 bases, the J end lost 10 bases, and 13 bases lay between the germline ends. Drawing the rest from reference TRBV19 and TRBJ2-1, the complete variable domain is DGGITQSPKYLFRKEGQNVTLSCEQNLNHDAMYWYRQDPGQGLRLIYYSQIVNDFQKGDIAEGYSVSREKKESFPLTVTSAQKNPTAFYLCASSIDPNLWEQFFGPGTRLTVL.

This clone was seen a handful of times. This CDR3 is CASTVDSYSNQPQHF. CDR3 nucleotides: TGTGCCAGCACCGTGGACAGTTATAGCAATCAGCCCCAGCATTTT. V is TRBV6-5 and J is TRBJ1-5; D may be TRBD1 (6 bases). CDR3 size: 15 residues. CDR1 MNHEY and CDR2 SVGAGI come from the germline V gene. Trimming pared 7 bases from V and 0 bases from J, leaving 13 bases between.

This sequence joins TRBV2 and TRBJ1-4, with TRBD1 matching over 7 bases. Germline assignment: CDR1 SNHLY and CDR2 FYNNEI. Trimming removed 8 bases from V and 7 bases from J; junction bases left unmatched: 7. The CDR3 runs 13 residues. CDR3 DNA: TGTGCCAGCCGGGACAGCCTAAGTGAAAAACTGTTTTTT. Its translation: CASRDSLSEKLFF.

The V and J genes are TRBV6-6 and TRBJ2-3; 9 bases map to TRBD1. Losses at the gene ends were 7 bases for V and 5 bases for J; bases not matched to a gene: 7. Looked up from germline, CDR1 is MNHNY and CDR2 is SVGAGI (reference sequence). This CDR3 contains 14 residues. In nucleotides, the CDR3 is TGTGCCAGCACGGGACAGGGCCGGGTAGATACGCAGTATTTT. Translated: CASTGQGRVDTQYF.